The following is a T cell receptor (beta chain) sequence with its context. This sample was included in a study of blood T cells in healthy people across ages. For the second PCR, which ran for roughly 7 to 11 cycles, a sample-barcoded 5' primer and a J-beta primer mix were used. TCRdb re-derived calls from the 5' RACE reads in MiXCR, one entry per CDR3 protein. The table records 1.5 million to 2 million distinct CDR3 sequences, roughly two fifths of them present only once. V shed 6 bases and J 5 bases; nucleotides not matched to a gene: 17. Germline V CDR1 and CDR2: DFQATT, SNEGSKA (reference sequence). This CDR3 is built from 17 residues. Around 10 milliliters of peripheral blood were drawn from each donor. Samples each had at least 5 micrograms of total RNA extracted.

The gene calls are TRBV20-1 and TRBJ2-5; 11 bases map to TRBD2. Specimen: blood. This clonotype was sampled from a human donor in good health. CDR3 residues: CSAPKILLAGGGETQYF. CDR3 DNA sequence: TGCAGTGCCCCGAAGATTTTGCTAGCGGGGGGCGGGGAGACCCAGTACTTC.